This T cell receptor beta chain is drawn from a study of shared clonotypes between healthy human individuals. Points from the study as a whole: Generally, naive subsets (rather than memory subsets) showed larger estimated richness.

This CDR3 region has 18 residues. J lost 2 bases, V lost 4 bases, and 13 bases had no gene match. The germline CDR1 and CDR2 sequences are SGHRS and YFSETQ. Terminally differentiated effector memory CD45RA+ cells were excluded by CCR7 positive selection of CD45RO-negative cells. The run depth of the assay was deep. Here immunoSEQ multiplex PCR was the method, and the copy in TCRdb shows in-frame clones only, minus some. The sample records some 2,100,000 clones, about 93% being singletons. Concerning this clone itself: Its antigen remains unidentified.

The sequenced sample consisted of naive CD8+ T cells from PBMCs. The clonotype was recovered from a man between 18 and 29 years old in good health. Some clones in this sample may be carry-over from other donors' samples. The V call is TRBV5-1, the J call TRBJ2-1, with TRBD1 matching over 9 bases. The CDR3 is CASSDSQGGTGPYNEQFF. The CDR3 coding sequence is TGCGCCAGCAGCGATTCCCAGGGGGGGACAGGGCCCTACAATGAGCAGTTCTTC. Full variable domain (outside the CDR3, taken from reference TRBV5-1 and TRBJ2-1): KAGVTQTPRYLIKTRGQQVTLSCSPISGHRSVSWYQQTPGQGLQFLFEYFSETQRNKGNFPGRFSGRQFSNSRSEMNVSTLELGDSALYLCASSDSQGGTGPYNEQFFGPGTRLTVL.